A selection of T cell receptor beta chains follows, all from one sample in a study of blood T cell repertoires in COVID-19. TCRdb keeps only in-frame clones here, not all; method: immunoSEQ multiplex PCR. The sample holds about 160,000 clones; roughly 85% are singletons and the top ten take about 5.6%. The sequencing input was peripheral blood. Source of these receptors: a woman between 50 and 59 years old with COVID-19, enrolled during active disease. The CDR3 runs from the conserved cysteine through the conserved F or W. D genes are given only for firm matches. Where a row states a size, it is once, few, many or the class of an expanded clone; other rows omit it.

V: TRBV10-2
D: TRBD2
size: .
J: TRBJ2-3
DNA: TGCGCCAGCAGAAATAGCGGGGGGCACACAGATACGCAGTATTTT
CDR3: CASRNSGGHTDTQYF

V: TRBV11-2
D: .
size: .
J: TRBJ2-1
DNA: TGTGCCAGCAGCTTAGGCGGGGGCGGAGGGAATGAGCAGTTCTTC
CDR3: CASSLGGGGGNEQFF

V: TRBV19
D: .
size: .
J: TRBJ2-1
DNA: TGTGCCAGTACTGACAGCCACAATGAGCAGTTCTTC
CDR3: CASTDSHNEQFF

V: TRBV6-5
D: TRBD1
size: .
J: TRBJ1-6
DNA: TGTGCCAGCCGGGACAGGGACAATTCACCCCTCCACTTT
CDR3: CASRDRDNSPLHF

V: TRBV7-2
D: TRBD1
size: .
J: TRBJ1-1
DNA: TGTGCCAGCAGACCCGGACAGGGTCCAACTGAAGCTTTCTTT
CDR3: CASRPGQGPTEAFF

V: TRBV28
D: .
size: .
J: TRBJ2-2
DNA: TGTGCCAGCAGGAACTGGGGGGATGCGAACACCGGGGAGCTGTTTTTT
CDR3: CASRNWGDANTGELFF

V: TRBV20-1
D: TRBD2
size: .
J: TRBJ2-6
DNA: TGCAGTGCTAGTCTAGCGGGGGGGCCCTCTGGGGCCAACGTCCTGACTTTC
CDR3: CSASLAGGPSGANVLTF

V: TRBV6-5
D: TRBD1
size: .
J: TRBJ1-6
DNA: TGTGCCAGCAGTTACAAACAGGGGGCAGGATCACCCCTCCACTTT
CDR3: CASSYKQGAGSPLHF

V: TRBV30
D: .
size: .
J: TRBJ1-6
DNA: TGTGCCTGGAGTTCCGCGGGACGGGCAGTGGGTTCACCCCTCCACTTT
CDR3: CAWSSAGRAVGSPLHF

V: TRBV3-1/TRBV3-2
D: .
size: .
J: TRBJ1-5
DNA: TGTGCCAGCAGCCAAGATTTGGGGGGGCGAGGCAATCAGCCCCAGCATTTT
CDR3: CASSQDLGGRGNQPQHF

V: TRBV24-1
D: .
size: .
J: TRBJ2-3
DNA: TGTGCCACCAGTGTGCGGGGCGATACTAGCACAGATACGCAGTATTTT
CDR3: CATSVRGDTSTDTQYF

V: TRBV19
D: .
size: .
J: TRBJ2-5
DNA: TGTGCCAGTAGTCGGGACTTTGGAGAGACCCAGTACTTC
CDR3: CASSRDFGETQYF

V: TRBV5-1
D: .
size: medium-sized
J: TRBJ2-7
DNA: TGCGCCAGCAGCTTGGCCGGGGGGCCGACTGTCTACGAGCAGTACTTC
CDR3: CASSLAGGPTVYEQYF

V: TRBV9
D: TRBD2
size: .
J: TRBJ2-3
DNA: TGTGCCAGCAGCGGCGGGACTAGCGAGGCAGATACGCAGTATTTT
CDR3: CASSGGTSEADTQYF

V: TRBV18
D: TRBD2
size: .
J: TRBJ2-1
DNA: TGTGCCAGCTCCCCTAGCGGGGGTTACAATGAGCAGTTCTTC
CDR3: CASSPSGGYNEQFF

V: TRBV30
D: TRBD2
size: .
J: TRBJ2-1
DNA: TGTGCCTGGAGTGTACCCAGCGGGGGGGCCTCCTACAATGAGCAGTTCTTC
CDR3: CAWSVPSGGASYNEQFF

V: TRBV7-9
D: .
size: .
J: TRBJ1-1
DNA: TGTGCCAGCAGCTTGGGCATCCTCCGGAACACTGAAGCTTTCTTT
CDR3: CASSLGILRNTEAFF

V: TRBV5-1
D: TRBD1
size: .
J: TRBJ2-5
DNA: TGCGCCAGCAGCGCAGAGACAGGGTGGCAGACCCAGTACTTC
CDR3: CASSAETGWQTQYF

V: TRBV2
D: TRBD1
size: .
J: TRBJ1-2
DNA: TGTGCCAGCACAAGACAGGGTTTGGCGGGCTACACCTTC
CDR3: CASTRQGLAGYTF

V: TRBV6-4
D: .
size: .
J: TRBJ2-3
DNA: TGTGCCAGCAGTGCACAGATTAAGGATACGCAGTATTTT
CDR3: CASSAQIKDTQYF

V: TRBV30
D: .
size: .
J: TRBJ2-5
DNA: TGTGCCTGGGGACAGAAGACCCAGTACTTC
CDR3: CAWGQKTQYF

V: TRBV11-2
D: .
size: .
J: TRBJ1-1
DNA: TGTGCCAGCAGCCTTTACAGGGAGGAAGCTTTCTTT
CDR3: CASSLYREEAFF

V: TRBV18
D: .
size: .
J: TRBJ1-5
DNA: TGTGCCAGCTCACCGGGGAGGGACCAGCCCCAGCATTTT
CDR3: CASSPGRDQPQHF

V: TRBV5-4
D: TRBD1
size: .
J: TRBJ1-1
DNA: TGTGCCAGCAGCCCCCAGACAGCAGGGGGCGACACTGAAGCTTTCTTT
CDR3: CASSPQTAGGDTEAFF

V: TRBV7-9
D: .
size: .
J: TRBJ2-1
DNA: TGTGCCAGCAGCTGGGGGGGCCAAGAGCAGTTCTTC
CDR3: CASSWGGQEQFF

V: TRBV19
D: TRBD1
size: once
J: TRBJ2-7
DNA: TGTGCCAGTAGTCCCCAGACAGGGGGGACCTACGAGCAGTACTTC
CDR3: CASSPQTGGTYEQYF

V: TRBV3-1/TRBV3-2
D: TRBD1
size: .
J: TRBJ1-1
DNA: TGTGCCAGCAGCCAGGAGGGACAGTTGAACACTGAAGCTTTCTTT
CDR3: CASSQEGQLNTEAFF

V: TRBV6-5
D: .
size: .
J: TRBJ1-1
DNA: TGTGCCAGCATGAGAAGGGGAGGCACTGAAGCTTTCTTT
CDR3: CASMRRGGTEAFF

V: TRBV6-5
D: .
size: once
J: TRBJ2-5
DNA: TGTGCCAGCATAGGAGTAGGTGCCCAAGAGACCCAGTACTTC
CDR3: CASIGVGAQETQYF

V: TRBV4-1
D: TRBD1
size: .
J: TRBJ1-2
DNA: TGCGCCAGCAGCCAACCGGGACAGGGGACTGGCTACACCTTC
CDR3: CASSQPGQGTGYTF

V: TRBV11-2
D: .
size: .
J: TRBJ1-2
DNA: TGTGCCAGCAGCATACAACAGGGCCGGTATGGCTACACCTTC
CDR3: CASSIQQGRYGYTF

V: TRBV7-9
D: TRBD2
size: .
J: TRBJ2-7
DNA: TGTGCCAGCAGCTTAGATGGACTAGCGGGCCTTCAGGAGCAGTACTTC
CDR3: CASSLDGLAGLQEQYF

V: TRBV5-1
D: .
size: .
J: TRBJ1-1
DNA: TGCGCCAGCAGTACTGTCAGGGCTGAAACTGAAGCTTTCTTT
CDR3: CASSTVRAETEAFF

V: TRBV7-3
D: .
size: .
J: TRBJ2-1
DNA: TGTGCCAGCAGCTCCGACAGATACAATGAGCAGTTCTTC
CDR3: CASSSDRYNEQFF

V: TRBV20-1
D: .
size: .
J: TRBJ1-6
DNA: TGCAGTGCTAGTCCGGGGGGAACGGATAATTCACCCCTCCACTTT
CDR3: CSASPGGTDNSPLHF

V: TRBV7-2
D: .
size: .
J: TRBJ1-4
DNA: TGTGCCAGCAGCTTATATAATGAAAAACTGTTTTTT
CDR3: CASSLYNEKLFF

V: TRBV30
D: TRBD1
size: .
J: TRBJ2-5
DNA: TGTGCCTGGAGCCGGGCACAGGGGAAGACCCAGTACTTC
CDR3: CAWSRAQGKTQYF

V: TRBV6-5
D: TRBD1
size: .
J: TRBJ1-2
DNA: TGTGCCAGCACCCAAGACAGGGACTATGGCTACACCTTC
CDR3: CASTQDRDYGYTF

V: TRBV30
D: TRBD1
size: .
J: TRBJ1-1
DNA: TGTGCCTGGAGTTTGGGACAGGGGAACACTGAAGCTTTCTTT
CDR3: CAWSLGQGNTEAFF

V: TRBV7-9
D: .
size: few
J: TRBJ2-5
DNA: TGTGCCAGCAGCCAAGGGACACAAGAGACCCAGTACTTC
CDR3: CASSQGTQETQYF

V: TRBV7-3
D: .
size: .
J: TRBJ2-1
DNA: TGTGCCAGCAGCTTCGACAGAGAGCAGTTCTTC
CDR3: CASSFDREQFF

V: TRBV4-1
D: TRBD2
size: .
J: TRBJ2-3
DNA: TGCGCCAGCAAGCTAGCGGGGGACCGTGGCGGGGGCACAGATACGCAGTATTTT
CDR3: CASKLAGDRGGGTDTQYF

V: TRBV12-5
D: .
size: .
J: TRBJ1-5
DNA: TGTGCTAGTGGTTTGGGGGGAGGGCGGCCCCAGCATTTT
CDR3: CASGLGGGRPQHF

V: TRBV11-2
D: TRBD1
size: .
J: TRBJ2-7
DNA: TGTGCCAGCAGCTTTGGGACAGCGAGGACCTACGAGCAGTACTTC
CDR3: CASSFGTARTYEQYF

V: TRBV5-1
D: .
size: .
J: TRBJ1-5
DNA: TGCGCCAGCGCTATTGGGGCAGATAGCAATCAGCCCCAGCATTTT
CDR3: CASAIGADSNQPQHF

V: TRBV30
D: .
size: once
J: TRBJ1-6
DNA: TGTGCCTGGAGTAAGAAAGACTCCTCGAGCTCCTATAATTCACCCCTCCACTTT
CDR3: CAWSKKDSSSSYNSPLHF

V: TRBV7-2
D: .
size: .
J: TRBJ2-5
DNA: TGTGCCAGCAGCTTAGTAGTACAGCTGGAGACCCAGTACTTC
CDR3: CASSLVVQLETQYF

V: TRBV4-3
D: .
size: .
J: TRBJ2-5
DNA: TGCGCCAGCAGCCAAGCGGGGGGCGGGGAGACCCAGTACTTC
CDR3: CASSQAGGGETQYF

V: TRBV7-2
D: .
size: .
J: TRBJ1-4
DNA: TGTGCCAGCAGCCCTACAGGGCAGAGTGAAAAACTGTTTTTT
CDR3: CASSPTGQSEKLFF

V: TRBV19
D: .
size: .
J: TRBJ2-3
DNA: TGTGCCAGCAGTCAAACAGGGTCGGTGAGCACAGATACGCAGTATTTT
CDR3: CASSQTGSVSTDTQYF

V: TRBV29-1
D: TRBD2
size: .
J: TRBJ2-7
DNA: TGCAGCGTTTACGGGACTAGCGGGGGGCCTTACGAGCAGTACTTC
CDR3: CSVYGTSGGPYEQYF

V: TRBV7-8
D: .
size: .
J: TRBJ2-1
DNA: TGTGCCAGCAGCCACCAGTTCAGGCGAACCTACAATGAGCAGTTCTTC
CDR3: CASSHQFRRTYNEQFF

V: TRBV9
D: TRBD1
size: .
J: TRBJ1-1
DNA: TGTGCCAGCAGCCCCCAGACAGGGACCACTGAAGCTTTCTTT
CDR3: CASSPQTGTTEAFF

V: TRBV7-9
D: TRBD1
size: .
J: TRBJ2-1
DNA: TGTGCCAGCGGCCGAGAGACAGGGGGGAGTGAGCAGTTCTTC
CDR3: CASGRETGGSEQFF

V: TRBV18
D: TRBD1
size: .
J: TRBJ1-1
DNA: TGTGCCAGCTCAAAGGGACAGGCGAACACTGAAGCTTTCTTT
CDR3: CASSKGQANTEAFF